This T cell receptor beta chain was captured in a study of T cells in localized non-small cell lung cancer. General study results and limits: Median detection of top 100 tumor clones in adjacent lung was roughly 61 clones.

About this clone: Its antigen is not identified.

Some clones are missing from TCRdb's copy, which holds only in-frame ones; the method was immunoSEQ multiplex PCR. The sample holds about 33,000 clones, approximately 87% seen once. This specimen consisted of peripheral blood, obtained before any cancer treatment. The sequence came from a man aged 40 to 69 with stage I lung adenocarcinoma.

CDR3 sequence (DNA): TGTGCCTGGAAAGAAGGCGGGTCAAACACCATATATTTT. Translated: CAWKEGGSNTIYF. The V and J genes are TRBV30 and TRBJ1-3; no clear D gene. This CDR3 is built from 13 residues. The V gene lost 4 bases and the J gene lost 6 bases, with 13 bases spanning the gap. Germline V lookup: CDR1 GTSNPN, CDR2 SVGIG (reference sequence). The complete variable domain, with remaining parts taken from reference TRBV30 and TRBJ1-3, reads SQTIHQWPATLVQPVGSPLSLECTVEGTSNPNLYWYRQAAGRGLQLLFYSVGIGQISSEVPQNLSASRPQDRQFILSSKKLLLSDSGFYLCAWKEGGSNTIYFGEGSWLTVV.